Shown below are 2 T cell receptor beta chains from a single sample sequenced in a study of cytomegalovirus exposure and HLA in healthy donors. In the PCR, 60 Vbeta and 13 Jbeta primers were used. Sequenced by immunoSEQ multiplex PCR; TCRdb stores in-frame clones only, minus some. In the table there are 130,000 or so clones, over 75% of which are singletons. Source material: PBMCs. These receptors came from a woman aged 40 to 55 in good health and CMV-seronegative.

The rearrangement joins TRBV5-6 to TRBJ2-3; 9 positions agree with TRBD2. Trimming at V came to 4 bases and at J to 5 bases, leaving 8 bases not matched to a gene. Germline V lookup: CDR1 SGHDT, CDR2 YYEEEE. The CDR3 has 15 residues. CDR3 protein: CASSGGLAYGDTQYF. CDR3 DNA sequence: TGTGCCAGCAGCGGGGGACTAGCCTACGGAGATACGCAGTATTTT.

The V and J genes are TRBV7-6 and TRBJ1-4; D is possibly TRBD1 (5 bases). CDR3 length: 14 amino acids. Germline CDR1 is SGHVS and CDR2 is FNYEAQ. V was clipped by 8 bases and J by 7 bases, with 17 bases between them. CDR3 sequence (DNA): TGTGCCAGCGCCGGCGGGGGGATAGGTGAAAAACTGTTTTTT. This encodes CASAGGGIGEKLFF.